The entry that follows covers one T cell receptor (beta chain) sequence. The antigen remains unidentified. Trimming took 0 bases from V and 2 from J, leaving 7 bases between them. The CDR3 extends over 14 amino acids. Germline V gene data show CDR1 as LNHNV and CDR2 as YYDKDF (reference sequence). The sample belongs to a study of T cells in localized non-small cell lung cancer. Findings and caveats of the study: A median of around 58 clones ranked among the top 100 in tumor appeared in adjacent lung.

The method was immunoSEQ multiplex PCR; TCRdb's version includes in-frame clones alone and lacks a portion of them. Among under 65,000 clones listed, roughly 90% were seen once. This receptor was taken from a man aged 40 to 69 with stage I squamous cell lung carcinoma. The V call is TRBV15, the J call TRBJ2-5; D may be TRBD2 (6 bases). Sequenced material: peripheral blood, taken before any cancer treatment. The CDR3 region has the DNA TGTGCCACCAGCAGAGATGGGAGGCAAGAGACCCAGTACTTC. It codes for CATSRDGRQETQYF.